This T cell receptor beta chain derives from a study of T cell responses to AZD1222 COVID-19 vaccine. Study-level results: Close to half of all spike-specific TCRs reportedly target regions of the variants that are unmutated. The breadth and depth of Spike-specific TCRs increased once two AZD1222 doses had been given. The donors showed a predominance of white British ancestry and of females, with possible underestimation of clonal diversity.

Germline CDR1 is SEHNR and CDR2 is FQNEAQ (reference sequence). CDR3 length: 15 residues. Trimming pared 5 bases from V and 2 bases from J, leaving 15 bases between. A word on this clone: What it binds is unknown.

TCRdb's table, derived via immunoSEQ multiplex PCR, lists solely in-frame clones and lacks some. Counted here are more than 75,000 clones, 83% occurring once; the ten biggest clones make up about 1.3%. Analyses pooled second doses at about 4 or about 12 weeks. The genes are TRBV7-9 and TRBJ2-5; D is tentatively TRBD1 or TRBD2 (7 bases each). This material consisted of peripheral blood, taken 28 days after the second AZD1222 dose. The source of this sequence is an adult who received the AZD1222 COVID-19 vaccine. For the CDR3, the DNA is TGTGCCAGCAGCGTCCAGGGGGGGGCACAAGAGACCCAGTACTTC. This encodes CASSVQGGAQETQYF.